What follows describes a single T cell receptor (beta chain). Its antigen remains unknown. This CDR3 comprises 13 residues. V gave up 6 bases and J gave up 1 base, with 10 bases separating them. Germline V gene sequence: CDR1 KGHSH, CDR2 LQKENI. Focal radiation and CTLA-4 blockade (ipilimumab) were tested in chemo-refractory metastatic non-small-cell lung cancer patients. Sequenced by immunoSEQ multiplex PCR; TCRdb stores in-frame clones only, minus some. The data hold 25,000 to 35,000 clones, with approximately 78% observed a single time. This record comes from a study of radiotherapy plus CTLA-4 blockade in lung cancer. Study at large: Objective responses were seen in 18% of patients, disease control in 25% to 35%.

Overall study results and limits: Dynamics of early blood T cell clones, together with interferon-beta, were reportedly the best predictors of response. Blood saw expansion of tumor-derived TCR clones after radiotherapy plus ipilimumab.

Here the sequenced sample was peripheral blood, taken from a patient treated with radiotherapy plus ipilimumab. This chain uses TRBV18 with TRBJ2-7, with D perhaps TRBD1 (5 bases). The TCR originated in a human donor with non-small cell lung cancer that progressed on radiotherapy plus ipilimumab. CDR3 residues: CASSAGQSYEQYF. CDR3 coding DNA: TGTGCCAGCTCGGCCGGACAATCCTACGAGCAGTACTTC. The full variable domain, with the rest looked up from reference TRBV18 and TRBJ2-7, is NAGVMQNPRHLVRRRGQEARLRCSPMKGHSHVYWYRQLPEEGLKFMVYLQKENIIDESGMPKERFSAEFPKEGPSILRIQQVVRGDSAAYFCASSAGQSYEQYFGPGTRLTVT.